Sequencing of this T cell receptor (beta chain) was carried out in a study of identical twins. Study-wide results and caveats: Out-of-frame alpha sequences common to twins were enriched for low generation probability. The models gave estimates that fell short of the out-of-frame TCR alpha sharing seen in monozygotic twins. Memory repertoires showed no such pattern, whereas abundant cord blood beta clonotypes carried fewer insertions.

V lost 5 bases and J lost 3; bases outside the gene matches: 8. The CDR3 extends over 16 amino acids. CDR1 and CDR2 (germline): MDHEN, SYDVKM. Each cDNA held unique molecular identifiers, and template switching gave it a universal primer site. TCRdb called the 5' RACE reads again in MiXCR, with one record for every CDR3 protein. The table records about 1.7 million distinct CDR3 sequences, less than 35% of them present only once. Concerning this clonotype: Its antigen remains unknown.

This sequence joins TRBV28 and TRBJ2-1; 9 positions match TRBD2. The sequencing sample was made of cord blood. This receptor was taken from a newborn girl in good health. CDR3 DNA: TGTGCCAGCAGTCTCCTTAGCGGGGGAGTCTACAATGAGCAGTTCTTC. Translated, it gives CASSLLSGGVYNEQFF.